The 27 T cell receptor beta chains given below trace back to one sample, sequenced in a study of blood T cell repertoires in COVID-19. Assay: immunoSEQ multiplex PCR; the TCRdb copy retains only in-frame clones and omits some. The sample records 92,000 or so clones, about 87% being singletons. Specimen: peripheral blood. The origin of the receptors is a man aged 60 to 69 with acute or convalescent COVID-19.

CDR3 in amino acids: CASSYLTGNEQFF. CDR3 sequence (DNA): TGTGCCAGCAGTTACCTGACGGGGAATGAGCAGTTCTTC. The rearrangement joins TRBV6-5 to TRBJ2-1; D is possibly TRBD2 (5 bases). The length of the CDR3 is 13 residues. V lost 2 bases and J lost 7, with 9 bases in between. Germline-derived CDR1 and CDR2 are MNHEY and SVGAGI.

The CDR3 DNA follows: TGCGCCAGCAGCCTAGATGCAGAGGTTCTGGGCACTGAAGCTTTCTTT. Its translation is CASSLDAEVLGTEAFF. The chain employs TRBV5-1 and TRBJ1-1; D unresolved. Germline V CDR1 and CDR2: SGHRS, YFSETQ. Deletions cut 4 bases from V and 4 bases from J, with 20 bases between. The CDR3 extends over 16 amino acids. Based on the CDR3 plus reference TRBV5-1 and TRBJ1-1, the full variable domain is KAGVTQTPRYLIKTRGQQVTLSCSPISGHRSVSWYQQTPGQGLQFLFEYFSETQRNKGNFPGRFSGRQFSNSRSEMNVSTLELGDSALYLCASSLDAEVLGTEAFFGQGTRLTVV.

CDR3 sequence reads: CASSPLVSADTQYF. As DNA, the CDR3 is TGTGCCAGCAGTCCCCTAGTGAGTGCAGATACGCAGTATTTT. The V call is TRBV6-5, the J call TRBJ2-3; unclear D gene. CDR1 and CDR2 from the germline V gene are MNHEY and SVGAGI. Trimming cost V 5 bases and J 4 bases, with 13 bases left between them. The CDR3 spans 14 residues.

This clone was seen a single time. The V call is TRBV5-6, the J call TRBJ2-5, with a weak D call TRBD2 (6 bases). Germline CDR1 reads SGHDT; CDR2 reads YYEEEE. CDR3 length: 13 residues. Trimming took off 2 bases at V and 4 bases at J, with 9 bases between the two ends. CDR3 loop: CASSFVGGETQYF. The CDR3 nucleotides are TGTGCCAGCAGCTTCGTCGGGGGAGAGACCCAGTACTTC.

The chain recombines TRBV6-2 or TRBV6-3 with TRBJ2-6; D may be TRBD2 (5 bases). The CDR3 has 19 residues. The V gene's germline CDR1 is MNHEY and CDR2 SVGEGT. The V gene lost 0 bases and the J gene lost 0 bases, with 15 bases spanning the gap. For the CDR3, the DNA is TGTGCCAGCAGTTACTCATCCGGAGGCGTAGTCTCTGGGGCCAACGTCCTGACTTTC. Its translation is CASSYSSGGVVSGANVLTF.

This clone was seen once. This chain uses TRBV30 with TRBJ1-4; D is perhaps TRBD1 (5 bases). CDR1 GTSNPN and CDR2 SVGIG come from the germline V gene (reference sequence). The CDR3 is 15 amino acids. V was trimmed by 3 bases and J by 8 bases, leaving 19 bases between them. In nucleotides, the CDR3 is TGTGCCTGGAGGCCGGTGGGGCAGGGTCAGGAAAAACTGTTTTTT. It translates to CAWRPVGQGQEKLFF. Full variable domain (missing parts from reference TRBV30 and TRBJ1-4): SQTIHQWPATLVQPVGSPLSLECTVEGTSNPNLYWYRQAAGRGLQLLFYSVGIGQISSEVPQNLSASRPQDRQFILSSKKLLLSDSGFYLCAWRPVGQGQEKLFFGSGTQLSVL.

CDR3 residues: CASSGLYNSPLHF. As DNA, the CDR3 is TGTGCCAGCAGTGGACTTTATAATTCACCCCTCCACTTT. This sequence joins TRBV27 and TRBJ1-6; D unclear. V lost 5 bases and J lost 4, with 6 bases in between. Germline values: CDR1 MNHEY, CDR2 SMNVEV (reference sequence). The CDR3 extends over 13 amino acids.

The CDR3 region is CASSQVPPKTGLYEQYF. CDR3 coding DNA: TGTGCCAGCAGCCAAGTCCCCCCGAAGACAGGGCTCTACGAGCAGTACTTC. V is TRBV3-1 (or the pseudogene TRBV3-2) and J is TRBJ2-7; 7 bases match TRBD1. The CDR3 covers 17 residues. V shed 1 base, J shed 3 bases, and the junction held 12 bases outside the gene matches. The germline gives CDR1 LGHDT, CDR2 YNNKEL (reference sequence).

This clone was detected only once. The chain joins TRBV5-1 to TRBJ2-1; the match to TRBD1 covers 7 bases. The CDR3 contains 15 residues. From germline, CDR1 is SGHRS and CDR2 YFSETQ. The V and J ends lost 4 bases and 6 bases, in that order; junction bases with no gene match: 10. CDR3 nucleotides: TGCGCCAGCAGCACAGGACAGGTTCCTGGCAATGAGCAGTTCTTC. Encoded protein: CASSTGQVPGNEQFF. Full variable domain (missing parts from reference TRBV5-1 and TRBJ2-1): KAGVTQTPRYLIKTRGQQVTLSCSPISGHRSVSWYQQTPGQGLQFLFEYFSETQRNKGNFPGRFSGRQFSNSRSEMNVSTLELGDSALYLCASSTGQVPGNEQFFGPGTRLTVL.

V gene TRBV5-8 combines with J gene TRBJ1-1, with a weak D call TRBD1 (6 bases). V lost 1 base to trimming and J lost 5 bases, with 15 bases between them. The CDR3 is 15 residues long. CDR1 is SGHTS and CDR2 is YDEGEE in the germline V gene. The CDR3 sequence is CASSLRGGLWTEAFF. The CDR3 DNA reads TGTGCCAGCAGCTTGCGGGGGGGGCTGTGGACTGAAGCTTTCTTT.

The J gene is TRBJ2-1, the V gene TRBV5-1; 12 bases map to TRBD2. Germline CDR1 is SGHRS and CDR2 is YFSETQ. The V segment lost 2 bases and the J segment 3 bases; nucleotides outside the gene matches: 3. The CDR3 runs to 16 residues. The CDR3 sequence: CASSFELAGGYNEQFF. CDR3 nucleotide sequence: TGCGCCAGCAGCTTCGAACTAGCGGGAGGCTACAATGAGCAGTTCTTC.

V is TRBV14 and J is TRBJ2-7; unclear D gene. Germline loops: CDR1 SGHDN, CDR2 FVKESK. This CDR3 region has 15 residues. Trimming stripped 3 bases from V and 6 bases from J, with 18 bases between. CDR3 sequence reads: CASSQKIRTSGEQYF. CDR3 bases: TGTGCCAGCAGCCAGAAGATCAGAACTTCGGGCGAGCAGTACTTC.

This clone occurred once. The J gene is TRBJ1-2, the V gene TRBV6-5, with 8 bases identical to TRBD1. Germline trimming cut 6 bases from V and 0 bases from J; bases unmatched to any gene: 6. CDR3 length equals 15 residues. CDR1 is MNHEY, CDR2 SVGAGI, per germline. Here the CDR3 reads CASRMGTGPNYGYTF. The CDR3 DNA sequence: TGTGCCAGCAGAATGGGGACAGGACCTAACTATGGCTACACCTTC.

The rearrangement uses TRBV27 and TRBJ2-5; 8 bases align to TRBD2. This CDR3 contains 16 residues. Germline lookup yields CDR1 MNHEY and CDR2 SMNVEV (reference sequence). After removal of 4 bases from V and 0 bases from J, the junction contained 7 bases not matched to a gene. Written as DNA, the CDR3 is TGTGCCAGCAGTTCACCGGGGGGGACGGACCAAGAGACCCAGTACTTC. It codes for CASSSPGGTDQETQYF.

This clone showed up just a few times. As DNA, the CDR3 is TGTGCCAGCAGCTCCGGCGGGGGGTGGGAGCAGTACTTC. This sequence encodes CASSSGGGWEQYF. This rearrangement joins TRBV28 to TRBJ2-7; TRBD2 agrees at 8 bases. The germline V gene has CDR1 MDHEN and CDR2 SYDVKM. V was pared by 6 bases and J by 7 bases, with 8 bases of the junction left unmatched. The CDR3 is 13 residues long.

The chain couples TRBV7-3 to TRBJ1-3; the match to TRBD1 covers 8 bases. There are 14 residues in the CDR3. Germline assignment: CDR1 SGHTA and CDR2 FQGTGA. The junction had 2 bases not matched to a gene; V was cut back by 5 bases and J by 2 bases. DNA of the CDR3: TGTGCCAGCAGCACGACAGGGGCTGGAAACACCATATATTTT. Encoded protein: CASSTTGAGNTIYF.

The J gene is TRBJ2-7, the V gene TRBV23-1, with D tentatively TRBD1 (6 bases). TRBV23-1 is an ORF, and what it does is uncertain. The germline V and J ends were trimmed by 2 bases and 2 bases, with 22 bases remaining between them. The CDR3 has 18 amino acids. The DNA of the CDR3 is TGCGCCAGCAGTCAAAAGTTTCGGAAGACCCGGGACACCTACGAGCAGTACTTC. Translated: CASSQKFRKTRDTYEQYF.

The genes are TRBV5-4 and TRBJ2-3, with D unclear. Germline V gene data show CDR1 as SGHNT and CDR2 as YYREEE (reference sequence). V dropped 0 bases and J dropped 0 bases, with 5 bases sitting between them. There are 14 residues in the CDR3. The CDR3 coding sequence is TGTGCCAGCAGCTTGGAACAGAGCACAGATACGCAGTATTTT. It is translated as CASSLEQSTDTQYF.

In its sample, this clone was seen a few times. V usage is TRBV5-6 and J usage is TRBJ1-2, with D tentatively TRBD1 (6 bases). This CDR3 contains 14 residues. CDR1 is SGHDT and CDR2 is YYEEEE in the germline V gene. The V gene lost 5 bases and the J gene lost 4 bases, with 15 bases spanning the gap. The CDR3 protein is CASSQDSLGYGYTF. Written as DNA, the CDR3 is TGTGCCAGCAGTCAGGACAGTCTCGGCTATGGCTACACCTTC. The whole variable domain, filled in from reference TRBV5-6 and TRBJ1-2, reads DAGVTQSPTHLIKTRGQQVTLRCSPKSGHDTVSWYQQALGQGPQFIFQYYEEEERQRGNFPDRFSGHQFPNYSSELNVNALLLGDSALYLCASSQDSLGYGYTFGSGTRLTVV.

The DNA of the CDR3 is TGCAGTGCCCTGGGAGGCACTGAAGCTTTCTTT. It specifies CSALGGTEAFF. The V gene is TRBV20-1, the J gene TRBJ1-1; no reliable D call. CDR1 is DFQATT, CDR2 SNEGSKA, per germline (reference sequence). The CDR3 consists of 11 residues. With 6 bases removed from V and 4 bases from J, the gap between germline ends came to 9 bases.

In DNA, the CDR3 is TGCGCCAGCAGTGCCTACCTGTACGGGGAGCTGTTTTTT. It encodes CASSAYLYGELFF. This sequence joins TRBV10-2 and TRBJ2-2; D is uncertain. V lost 4 bases, J lost 7 bases, and 10 bases lay in between. In germline, CDR1 is WSHSY, CDR2 SAAADI. This CDR3 has 13 amino acids.

This chain links TRBV14 with TRBJ1-4, with 9 bases fitting TRBD1. The length of the CDR3 is 13 residues. J was trimmed by 10 bases and V by 5 bases; bases with no gene match: 5. In germline, CDR1 is SGHDN, CDR2 FVKESK. CDR3 DNA sequence: TGTGCCAGCAGCTCCCGACAGGGGGGAAAACTGTTTTTT. Translated: CASSSRQGGKLFF.

This chain joins TRBV14 and TRBJ2-7, with TRBD2 matching over 9 bases. CDR3 length: 18 residues. After removal of 0 bases from V and 2 bases from J, the junction contained 11 bases not matched to a gene. CDR1 and CDR2 from the germline V gene are SGHDN and FVKESK. The CDR3 spells CASSQEMRGLAPAYEQYF. CDR3 in DNA: TGTGCCAGCAGCCAAGAAATGCGGGGACTAGCCCCTGCCTACGAGCAGTACTTC.

The V gene is TRBV9, the J gene TRBJ2-2; D might be TRBD1 (5 bases). The CDR3 sequence is 17 residues long. CDR1 is SGDLS and CDR2 is YYNGEE in the germline V gene. V was clipped by 0 bases and J by 2 bases, with 14 bases between them. CDR3 in DNA: TGTGCCAGCAGCGTAGATACAGGCCAAGTAAACACCGGGGAGCTGTTTTTT. It codes for CASSVDTGQVNTGELFF.

V usage is TRBV29-1 and J usage is TRBJ1-1; unclear D gene. In germline, CDR1 is SQVTM, CDR2 ANQGSEA. The CDR3 is 12 amino acids. V was clipped by 3 bases and J by 4 bases, with 9 bases between them. The CDR3 bases are TGCAGCGTTGATGCGGGGAGCACTGAAGCTTTCTTT. It codes for CSVDAGSTEAFF.

This sequence joins TRBV3-1 (or the pseudogene TRBV3-2) and TRBJ2-5; a possible D gene is TRBD1 (5 bases). Deletions cut 8 bases from V and 1 base from J, with 8 bases between. Germline V gene data show CDR1 as LGHDT and CDR2 as YNNKEL (reference sequence). The CDR3 extends over 12 amino acids. This chain's CDR3 is CASATVQETQYF. In DNA, the CDR3 is TGTGCCAGCGCGACAGTCCAAGAGACCCAGTACTTC.

This chain links TRBV29-1 with TRBJ2-7, with 7 bases lining up with TRBD1. Germline assignment: CDR1 SQVTM and CDR2 ANQGSEA. With V trimmed by 8 bases and J by 3 bases, 7 bases remained unmatched. The CDR3 runs 12 residues. CDR3 in DNA: TGCAGCATCCGGGACAGCCTCTACGAGCAGTACTTC. It codes for CSIRDSLYEQYF.